What follows are 13 T cell receptor beta chains derived from one specimen sequenced in a study of control samples from healthy donors and cancer patients. TCRdb's copy holds only in-frame clones and misses some; the assay was immunoSEQ multiplex PCR. The sample contains approximately 140,000 clones, 85% to 90% of which appear only once. The source material was PBMCs. These receptors came from a man aged 50 or older with head and neck cancer.

The rearrangement uses TRBV5-1 and TRBJ1-1; a weak D match, TRBD1 (5 bases). This CDR3 comprises 14 residues. Germline assignment: CDR1 SGHRS and CDR2 YFSETQ. Trimming stripped 5 bases from V and 1 base from J, with 12 bases between. CDR3 coding DNA: TGCGCCAGCAGAGATCGGGGCCAGAACACTGAAGCTTTCTTT. Its translation: CASRDRGQNTEAFF.

This sequence joins TRBV12-3 or TRBV12-4 and TRBJ1-2, with D perhaps matching TRBD1 (6 bases). V was clipped by 3 bases and J by 7 bases, with 12 bases between them. The CDR3 is 13 residues long. The CDR3 region has the DNA TGTGCCAGCAGTTTCGGGGGGGCTGGTGGCTACACCTTC. Amino acid sequence: CASSFGGAGGYTF.

The chain uses TRBV9 and TRBJ2-1; perhaps TRBD1 as D (7 bases). There are 14 residues in the CDR3. Trimming cost V 4 bases and J 9 bases, with 17 bases left between them. Germline CDR1 and CDR2: SGDLS and YYNGEE. The CDR3 DNA is TGTGCCAGCAGCCCAGGGGGGACGCCGGGTGAGCAGTTCTTC. Protein sequence: CASSPGGTPGEQFF.

The chain uses TRBV5-8 and TRBJ2-1, with unresolved D. Trimming took off 0 bases at V and 9 bases at J, with 10 bases between the two ends. Germline CDR1 is SGHTS and CDR2 is YDEGEE. This CDR3 has 13 residues. CDR3 loop: CASSLAHSGEQFF. The CDR3 DNA reads as TGTGCCAGCAGCTTGGCCCATTCGGGTGAGCAGTTCTTC.

The gene calls are TRBV6-1 and TRBJ2-7; perhaps TRBD2 as D (6 bases). The germline V gene has CDR1 MNHNS and CDR2 SASEGT. V lost 3 bases, J lost 0 bases, and 9 bases lay in between. The CDR3 length is 14 residues. The CDR3 sequence is CASSDGGSSYEQYF. The CDR3 bases are TGTGCCAGCAGTGATGGGGGGAGCTCCTACGAGCAGTACTTC.

This chain links TRBV9 with TRBJ1-1; the match to TRBD1 covers 7 bases. J was trimmed by 1 base and V by 0 bases; bases with no gene match: 6. The CDR3 spans 16 residues. Germline assignment: CDR1 SGDLS and CDR2 YYNGEE. The CDR3 protein is CASSVGAQGSNTEAFF. In nucleotides, the CDR3 is TGTGCCAGCAGCGTAGGAGCACAGGGGTCGAACACTGAAGCTTTCTTT. The full variable domain, its missing parts supplied by reference TRBV9 and TRBJ1-1, is DSGVTQTPKHLITATGQRVTLRCSPRSGDLSVYWYQQSLDQGLQFLIQYYNGEERAKGNILERFSAQQFPDLHSELNLSSLELGDSALYFCASSVGAQGSNTEAFFGQGTRLTVV.

The chain is built from TRBV24-1 and TRBJ2-3, with D unclear. The germline CDR1 and CDR2 sequences are KGHDR and SFDVKD. V lost 4 bases and J 1 base, leaving 5 bases between the germline ends. The CDR3 has 13 residues. The CDR3 reads CATSDQGTDTQYF. The CDR3 DNA is TGTGCCACCAGTGACCAGGGCACAGATACGCAGTATTTT.

This clone was seen a single time. The gene calls are TRBV7-2 and TRBJ1-5, with D maybe TRBD1 (6 bases). CDR3 length: 14 amino acids. V dropped 5 bases and J dropped 4 bases, with 12 bases sitting between them. In germline, CDR1 is SGHTA, CDR2 FQGNSA. The CDR3 bases are TGTGCCAGCAGCCCAGACAGGCCAAATCAGCCCCAGCATTTT. Protein: CASSPDRPNQPQHF.

The V gene is TRBV11-2, the J gene TRBJ1-6; TRBD1 agrees at 9 bases. The CDR3 contains 12 residues. The trim removed 7 bases at V and 12 bases at J, leaving 4 bases unmatched. Per germline, CDR1 SGHAT and CDR2 FQNNGV. The CDR3 sequence is CASKDRGVPLHF. In nucleotides, the CDR3 is TGTGCCAGCAAGGACAGGGGCGTACCCCTCCACTTT. The full variable domain, with the rest looked up from reference TRBV11-2 and TRBJ1-6, is EAGVAQSPRYKIIEKRQSVAFWCNPISGHATLYWYQQILGQGPKLLIQFQNNGVVDDSQLPKDRFSAERLKGVDSTLKIQPAKLEDSAVYLCASKDRGVPLHFGNGTRLTVT.

The J gene is TRBJ2-6, the V gene TRBV19; the D call may be TRBD1 or TRBD2 (5 bases each). Germline values: CDR1 LNHDA, CDR2 SQIVND (reference sequence). The CDR3 is made up of 17 amino acids. Between the trimmed V and J ends, which lost 5 bases and 0 bases, there was a span of 14 bases. The CDR3 loop is CASSLRDRASGANVLTF. In DNA form, the CDR3 reads TGTGCCAGTAGTTTACGGGACCGAGCCTCTGGGGCCAACGTCCTGACTTTC. Full variable domain (missing parts from reference TRBV19 and TRBJ2-6): DGGITQSPKYLFRKEGQNVTLSCEQNLNHDAMYWYRQDPGQGLRLIYYSQIVNDFQKGDIAEGYSVSREKKESFPLTVTSAQKNPTAFYLCASSLRDRASGANVLTFGAGSRLTVL.

The chain employs TRBV6-5 and TRBJ1-1; the D gene is possibly TRBD1 (5 bases). V lost 7 bases and J 4 bases, leaving 13 bases between the germline ends. The CDR3 sequence is 13 residues long. CDR1 and CDR2 from the germline V gene are MNHEY and SVGAGI. The CDR3 nucleotides read TGTGCCAGCAAATTGGGGGGTGGCACTGAAGCTTTCTTT. This gives the protein CASKLGGGTEAFF.

The genes are TRBV6-1 and TRBJ1-2, with a possible D match to TRBD1 (5 bases). The CDR3 runs 13 residues. Germline CDR1 reads MNHNS; CDR2 reads SASEGT. Trimming pared 1 base from V and 5 bases from J, leaving 8 bases between. CDR3 nucleotide sequence: TGTGCCAGCAGTGAAGTAGGGGCGTATGGCTACACCTTC. Translated, it gives CASSEVGAYGYTF.

The rearrangement links TRBV6-1 to TRBJ2-7; D is possibly TRBD2 (7 bases). Germline V gives CDR1 MNHNS, CDR2 SASEGT. This CDR3 is built from 13 residues. The V end was cut by 3 bases, the J end by 2 bases, with 8 bases between. The CDR3 here is CASSEGGPYEQYF. CDR3 nucleotides: TGTGCCAGCAGTGAGGGGGGGCCCTACGAGCAGTACTTC.